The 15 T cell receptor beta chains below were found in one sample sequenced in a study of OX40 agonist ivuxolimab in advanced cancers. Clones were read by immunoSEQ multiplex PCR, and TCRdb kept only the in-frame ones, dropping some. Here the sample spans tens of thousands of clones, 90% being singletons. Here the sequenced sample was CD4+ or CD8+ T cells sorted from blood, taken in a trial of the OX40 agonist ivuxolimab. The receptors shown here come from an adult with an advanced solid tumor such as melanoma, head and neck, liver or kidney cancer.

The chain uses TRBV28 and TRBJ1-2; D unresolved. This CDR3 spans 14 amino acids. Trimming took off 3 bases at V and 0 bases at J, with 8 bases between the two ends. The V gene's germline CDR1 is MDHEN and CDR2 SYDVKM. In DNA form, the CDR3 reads TGTGCCAGCAGTTTTGGAGGGCCTAACTATGGCTACACCTTC. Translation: CASSFGGPNYGYTF.

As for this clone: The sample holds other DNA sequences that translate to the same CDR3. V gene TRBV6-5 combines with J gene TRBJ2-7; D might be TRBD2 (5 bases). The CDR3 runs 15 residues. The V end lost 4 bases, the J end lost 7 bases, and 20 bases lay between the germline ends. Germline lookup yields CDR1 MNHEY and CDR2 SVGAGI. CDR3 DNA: TGTGCCAGCAGTTCTAAGGGTTTCGGGGTCAGGGAGCAGTACTTC. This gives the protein CASSSKGFGVREQYF.

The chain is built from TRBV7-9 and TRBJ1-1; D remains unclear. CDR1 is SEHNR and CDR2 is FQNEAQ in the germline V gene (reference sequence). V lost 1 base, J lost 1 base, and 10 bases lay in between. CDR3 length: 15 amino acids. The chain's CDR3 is CASSLGAASNTEAFF. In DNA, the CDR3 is TGTGCCAGCAGCTTAGGGGCGGCTTCGAACACTGAAGCTTTCTTT.

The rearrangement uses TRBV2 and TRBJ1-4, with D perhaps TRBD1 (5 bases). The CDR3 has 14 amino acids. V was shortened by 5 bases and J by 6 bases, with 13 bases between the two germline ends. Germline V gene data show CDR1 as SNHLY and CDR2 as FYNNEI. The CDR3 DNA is TGTGCCAGCAGTCCGGGACCCGGAGATGAAAAACTGTTTTTT. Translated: CASSPGPGDEKLFF.

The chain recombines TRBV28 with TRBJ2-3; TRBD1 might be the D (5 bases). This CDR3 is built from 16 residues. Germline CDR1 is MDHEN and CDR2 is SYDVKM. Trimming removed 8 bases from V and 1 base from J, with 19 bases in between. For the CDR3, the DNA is TGTGCCAGCGGCAGGGCTCGATTTCCAGGCACAGATACGCAGTATTTT. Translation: CASGRARFPGTDTQYF.

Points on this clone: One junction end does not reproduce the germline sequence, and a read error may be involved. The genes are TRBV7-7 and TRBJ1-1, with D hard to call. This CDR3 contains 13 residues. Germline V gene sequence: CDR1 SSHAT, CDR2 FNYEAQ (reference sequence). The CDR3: CASSREMNTEAFF. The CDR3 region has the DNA TGTGCTAGCAGCCGGGAGATGAACACTGAAGCTTTCTTT.

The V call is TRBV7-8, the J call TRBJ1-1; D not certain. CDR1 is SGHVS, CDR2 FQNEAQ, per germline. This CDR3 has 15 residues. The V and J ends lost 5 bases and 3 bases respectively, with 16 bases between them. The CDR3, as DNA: TGTGCCAGCAGCCCCCGTGCGGAGGTCTACACTGAAGCTTTCTTT. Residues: CASSPRAEVYTEAFF. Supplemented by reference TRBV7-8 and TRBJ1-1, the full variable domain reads GAGVSQSPRYKVAKRGQDVALRCDPISGHVSLFWYQQALGQGPEFLTYFQNEAQLDKSGLPSDRFFAERPEGSVSTLKIQRTQQEDSAVYLCASSPRAEVYTEAFFGQGTRLTVV.

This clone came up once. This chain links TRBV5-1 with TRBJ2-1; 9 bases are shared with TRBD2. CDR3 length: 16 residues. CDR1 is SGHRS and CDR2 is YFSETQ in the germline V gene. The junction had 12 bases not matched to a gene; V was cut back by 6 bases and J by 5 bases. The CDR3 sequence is CASTPSPSGRNNEQFF. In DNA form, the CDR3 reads TGCGCCAGCACCCCGAGCCCGAGCGGGAGGAACAATGAGCAGTTCTTC.

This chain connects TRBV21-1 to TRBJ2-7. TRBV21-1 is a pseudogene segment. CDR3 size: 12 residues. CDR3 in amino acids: CASSPGLPEQYF. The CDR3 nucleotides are TGTGCCAGCAGCCCGGGCCTACCAGAGCAGTACTTC.

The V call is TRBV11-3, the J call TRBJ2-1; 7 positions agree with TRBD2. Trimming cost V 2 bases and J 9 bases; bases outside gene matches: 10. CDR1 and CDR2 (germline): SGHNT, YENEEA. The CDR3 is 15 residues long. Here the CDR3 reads CASSLSGGRDSEQFF. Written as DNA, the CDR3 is TGTGCCAGCAGCTTATCGGGCGGGAGAGATAGTGAGCAGTTCTTC.

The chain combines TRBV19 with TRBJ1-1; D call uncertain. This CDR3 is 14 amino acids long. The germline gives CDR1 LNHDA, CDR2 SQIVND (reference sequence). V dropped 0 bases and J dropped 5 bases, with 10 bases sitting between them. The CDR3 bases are TGTGCCAGTAGTATAGATCCGCGACGAACTGAAGCTTTCTTT. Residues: CASSIDPRRTEAFF. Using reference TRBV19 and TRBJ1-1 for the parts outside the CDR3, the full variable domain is DGGITQSPKYLFRKEGQNVTLSCEQNLNHDAMYWYRQDPGQGLRLIYYSQIVNDFQKGDIAEGYSVSREKKESFPLTVTSAQKNPTAFYLCASSIDPRRTEAFFGQGTRLTVV.

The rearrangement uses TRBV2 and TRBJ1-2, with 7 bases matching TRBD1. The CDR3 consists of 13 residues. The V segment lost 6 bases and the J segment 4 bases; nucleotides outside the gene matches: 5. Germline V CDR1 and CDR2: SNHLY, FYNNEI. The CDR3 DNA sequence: TGTGCCAGCAGACAGGGGCTGGTCTATGGCTACACCTTC. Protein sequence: CASRQGLVYGYTF.

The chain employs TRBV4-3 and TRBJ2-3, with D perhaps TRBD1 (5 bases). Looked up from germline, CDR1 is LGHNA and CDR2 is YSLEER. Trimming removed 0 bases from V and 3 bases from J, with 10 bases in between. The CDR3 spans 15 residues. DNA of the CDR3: TGCGCCAGCAGCCAAGAGGGGCAGATTACAGATACGCAGTATTTT. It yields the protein CASSQEGQITDTQYF.

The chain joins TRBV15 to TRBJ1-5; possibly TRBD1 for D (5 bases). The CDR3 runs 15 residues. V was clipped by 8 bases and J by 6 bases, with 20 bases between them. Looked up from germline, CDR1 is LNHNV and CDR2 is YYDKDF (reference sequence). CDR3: CATRTQGSGLQPQHF. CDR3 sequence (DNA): TGTGCCACCCGGACTCAGGGTTCGGGTCTTCAGCCCCAGCATTTT.

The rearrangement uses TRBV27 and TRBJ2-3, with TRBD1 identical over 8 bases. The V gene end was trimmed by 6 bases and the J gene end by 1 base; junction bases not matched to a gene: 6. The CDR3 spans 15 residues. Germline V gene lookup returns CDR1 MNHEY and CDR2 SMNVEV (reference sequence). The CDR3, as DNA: TGTGCCAGCAGAAGTGACAGGGGTGGCACAGATACGCAGTATTTT. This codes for CASRSDRGGTDTQYF.